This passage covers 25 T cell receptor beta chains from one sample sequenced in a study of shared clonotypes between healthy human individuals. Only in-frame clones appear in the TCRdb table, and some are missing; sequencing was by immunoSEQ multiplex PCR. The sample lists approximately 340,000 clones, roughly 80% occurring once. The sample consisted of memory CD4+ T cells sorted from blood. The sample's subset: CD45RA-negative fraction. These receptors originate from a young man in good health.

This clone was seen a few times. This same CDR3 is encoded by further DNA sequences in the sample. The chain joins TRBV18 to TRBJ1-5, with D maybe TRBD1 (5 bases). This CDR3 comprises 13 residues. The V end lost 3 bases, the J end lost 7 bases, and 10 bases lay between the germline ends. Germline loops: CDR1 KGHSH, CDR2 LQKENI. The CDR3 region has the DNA TGTGCCAGCTCACCTCGGGACGACCAGCCCCAGCATTTT. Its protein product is CASSPRDDQPQHF.

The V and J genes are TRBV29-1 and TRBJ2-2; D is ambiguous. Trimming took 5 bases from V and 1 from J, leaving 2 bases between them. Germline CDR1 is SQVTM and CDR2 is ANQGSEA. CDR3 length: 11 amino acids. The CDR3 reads CSVRNTGELFF. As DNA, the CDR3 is TGCAGCGTTCGGAACACCGGGGAGCTGTTTTTT.

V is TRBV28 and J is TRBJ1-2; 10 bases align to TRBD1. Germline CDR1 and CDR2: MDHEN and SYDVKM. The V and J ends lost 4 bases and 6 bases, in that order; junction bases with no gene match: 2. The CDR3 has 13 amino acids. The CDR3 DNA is TGTGCCAGCAGTTCCGGGACAGGGGATGGCTACACCTTC. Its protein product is CASSSGTGDGYTF.

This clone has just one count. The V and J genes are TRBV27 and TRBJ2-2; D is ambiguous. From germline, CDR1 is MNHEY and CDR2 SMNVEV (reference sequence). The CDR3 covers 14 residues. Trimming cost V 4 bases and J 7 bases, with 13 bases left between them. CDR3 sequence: CASSYRQRHGELFF. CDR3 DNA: TGTGCCAGCAGTTACCGCCAACGGCACGGGGAGCTGTTTTTT.

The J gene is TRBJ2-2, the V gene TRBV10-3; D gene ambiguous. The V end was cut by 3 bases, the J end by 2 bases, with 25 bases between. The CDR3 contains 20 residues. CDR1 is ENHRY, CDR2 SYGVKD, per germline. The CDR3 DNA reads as TGTGCCATCAGTGACCCTTCCGGGCCCCGTGGTGGGTTTAACACCGGGGAGCTGTTTTTT. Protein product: CAISDPSGPRGGFNTGELFF.

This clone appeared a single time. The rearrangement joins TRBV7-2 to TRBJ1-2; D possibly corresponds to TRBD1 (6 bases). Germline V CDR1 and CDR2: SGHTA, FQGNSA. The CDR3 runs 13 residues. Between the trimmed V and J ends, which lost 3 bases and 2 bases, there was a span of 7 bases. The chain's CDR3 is CASSFTGNYGYTF. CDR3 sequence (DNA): TGTGCCAGCAGCTTTACAGGGAACTATGGCTACACCTTC.

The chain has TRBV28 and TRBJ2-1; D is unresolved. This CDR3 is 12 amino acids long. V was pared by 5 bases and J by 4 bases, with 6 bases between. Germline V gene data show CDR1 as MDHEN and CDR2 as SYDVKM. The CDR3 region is CASSPRYNEQFF. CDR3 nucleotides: TGTGCCAGCAGTCCCCGATACAATGAGCAGTTCTTC.

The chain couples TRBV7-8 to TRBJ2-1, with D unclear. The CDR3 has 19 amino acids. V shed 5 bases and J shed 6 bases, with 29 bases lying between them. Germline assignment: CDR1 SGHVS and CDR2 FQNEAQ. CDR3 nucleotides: TGTGCCAGCAGCCTCGGCTTCAGTGGGCCCACCTCTAAAGGCAATGAGCAGTTCTTC. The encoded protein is CASSLGFSGPTSKGNEQFF.

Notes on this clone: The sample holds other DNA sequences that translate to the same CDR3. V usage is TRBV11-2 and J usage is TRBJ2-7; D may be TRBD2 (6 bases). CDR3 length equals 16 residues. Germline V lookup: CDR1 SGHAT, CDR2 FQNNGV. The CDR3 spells CASAPVASLASGEQYF. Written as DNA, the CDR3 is TGTGCTAGCGCCCCTGTAGCTTCCCTAGCGTCGGGCGAGCAGTACTTC. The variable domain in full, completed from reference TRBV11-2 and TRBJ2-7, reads EAGVAQSPRYKIIEKRQSVAFWCNPISGHATLYWYQQILGQGPKLLIQFQNNGVVDDSQLPKDRFSAERLKGVDSTLKIQPAKLEDSAVYLCASAPVASLASGEQYFGPGTRLTVT.

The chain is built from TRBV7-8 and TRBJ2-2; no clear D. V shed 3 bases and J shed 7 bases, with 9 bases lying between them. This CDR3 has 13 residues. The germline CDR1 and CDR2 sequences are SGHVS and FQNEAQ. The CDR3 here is CASSFRLDGELFF. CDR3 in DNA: TGTGCCAGCAGCTTCCGATTGGACGGGGAGCTGTTTTTT.

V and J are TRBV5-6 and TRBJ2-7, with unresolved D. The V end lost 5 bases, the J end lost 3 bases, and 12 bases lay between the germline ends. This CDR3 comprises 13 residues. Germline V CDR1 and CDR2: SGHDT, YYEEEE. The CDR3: CASSSEFHYEQYF. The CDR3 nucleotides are TGTGCCAGCAGTTCAGAGTTCCACTACGAGCAGTACTTC.

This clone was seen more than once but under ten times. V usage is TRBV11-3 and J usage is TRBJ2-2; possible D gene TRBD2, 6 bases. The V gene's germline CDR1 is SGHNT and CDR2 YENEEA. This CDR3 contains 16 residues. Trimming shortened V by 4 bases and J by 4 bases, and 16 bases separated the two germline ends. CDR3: CASSSGGGRGTGELFF. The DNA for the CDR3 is TGTGCCAGCAGCTCCGGGGGAGGAAGGGGCACCGGGGAGCTGTTTTTT.

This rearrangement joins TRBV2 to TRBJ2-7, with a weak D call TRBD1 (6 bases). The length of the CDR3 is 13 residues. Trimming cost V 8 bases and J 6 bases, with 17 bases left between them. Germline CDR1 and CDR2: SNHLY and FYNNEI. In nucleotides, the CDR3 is TGTGCCAGCTACAGACAGGCGGAAGGCGAGCAGTACTTC. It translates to CASYRQAEGEQYF.

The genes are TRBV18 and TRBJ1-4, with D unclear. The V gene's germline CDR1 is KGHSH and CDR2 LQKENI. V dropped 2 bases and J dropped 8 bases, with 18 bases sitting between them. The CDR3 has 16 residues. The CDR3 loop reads CASSPSMRPGREKLFF. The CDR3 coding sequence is TGTGCCAGCTCACCAAGCATGAGACCGGGTCGGGAAAAACTGTTTTTT.

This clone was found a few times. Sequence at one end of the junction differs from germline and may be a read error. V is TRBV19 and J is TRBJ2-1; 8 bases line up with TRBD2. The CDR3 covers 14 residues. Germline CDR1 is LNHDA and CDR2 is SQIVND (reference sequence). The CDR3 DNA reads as TGTGCCAGTAGTCTCGGGAGGGCCTACAGTGAGCAGTTCTTC. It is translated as CASSLGRAYSEQFF. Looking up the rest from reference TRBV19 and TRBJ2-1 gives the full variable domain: DGGITQSPKYLFRKEGQNVTLSCEQNLNHDAMYWYRQDPGQGLRLIYYSQIVNDFQKGDIAEGYSVSREKKESFPLTVTSAQKNPTAFYLCASSLGRAYSEQFFGPGTRLTVL.

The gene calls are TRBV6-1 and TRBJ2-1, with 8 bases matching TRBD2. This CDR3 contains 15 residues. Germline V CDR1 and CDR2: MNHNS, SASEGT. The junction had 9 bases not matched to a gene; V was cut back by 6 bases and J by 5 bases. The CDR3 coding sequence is TGTGCCAGCAGCTTCCGGGAGGGCCTTGACAATGAGCAGTTCTTC. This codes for CASSFREGLDNEQFF.

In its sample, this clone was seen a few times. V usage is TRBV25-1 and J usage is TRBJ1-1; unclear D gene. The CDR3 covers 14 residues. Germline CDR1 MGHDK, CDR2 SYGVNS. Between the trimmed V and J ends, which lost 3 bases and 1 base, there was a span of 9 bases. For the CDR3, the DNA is TGTGCCAGCAGTGAGAGAACAGCGAACACTGAAGCTTTCTTT. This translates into CASSERTANTEAFF. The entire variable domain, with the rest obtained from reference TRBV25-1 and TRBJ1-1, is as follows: EADIYQTPRYLVIGTGKKITLECSQTMGHDKMYWYQQDPGMELHLIHYSYGVNSTEKGDLSSESTVSRIRTEHFPLTLESARPSHTSQYLCASSERTANTEAFFGQGTRLTVV.

CDR3 residues: CASSRILAEMNTGELFF. CDR3 in DNA: TGTGCCAGCTCGCGGATACTAGCGGAGATGAACACCGGGGAGCTGTTTTTT. The chain recombines TRBV18 with TRBJ2-2; 8 nucleotides align to TRBD2. Germline V gene lookup returns CDR1 KGHSH and CDR2 LQKENI. CDR3 length: 17 amino acids. Unmatched junction bases numbered 10, after V lost 6 bases and J lost 1 base.

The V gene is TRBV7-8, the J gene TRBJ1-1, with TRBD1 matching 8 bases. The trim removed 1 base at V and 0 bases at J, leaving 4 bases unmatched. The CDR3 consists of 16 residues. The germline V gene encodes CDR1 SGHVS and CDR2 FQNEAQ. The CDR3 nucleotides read TGTGCCAGCAGCTTAGGCGGACAGGGCATGAACACTGAAGCTTTCTTT. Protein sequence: CASSLGGQGMNTEAFF.

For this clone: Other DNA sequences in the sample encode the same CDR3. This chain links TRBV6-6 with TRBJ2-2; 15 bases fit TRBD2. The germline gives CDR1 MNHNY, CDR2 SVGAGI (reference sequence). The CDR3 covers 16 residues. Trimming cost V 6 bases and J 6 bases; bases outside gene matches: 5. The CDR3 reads CASSRTSGRGAGELFF. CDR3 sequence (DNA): TGTGCCAGCAGCCGGACTAGCGGGAGGGGGGCCGGGGAGCTGTTTTTT.

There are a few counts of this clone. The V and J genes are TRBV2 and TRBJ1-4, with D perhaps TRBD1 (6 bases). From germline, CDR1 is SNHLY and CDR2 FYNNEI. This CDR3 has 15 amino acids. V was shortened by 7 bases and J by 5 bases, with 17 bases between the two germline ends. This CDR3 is CASKIGRGRNEKLFF. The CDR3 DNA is TGTGCCAGCAAGATCGGCCGGGGGCGCAATGAAAAACTGTTTTTT.

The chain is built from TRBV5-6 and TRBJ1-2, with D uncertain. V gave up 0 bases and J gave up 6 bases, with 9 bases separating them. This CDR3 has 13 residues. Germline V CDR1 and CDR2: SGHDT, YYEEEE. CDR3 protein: CASSLVKGDGYTF. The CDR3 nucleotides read TGTGCCAGCAGCTTGGTAAAGGGCGATGGCTACACCTTC.

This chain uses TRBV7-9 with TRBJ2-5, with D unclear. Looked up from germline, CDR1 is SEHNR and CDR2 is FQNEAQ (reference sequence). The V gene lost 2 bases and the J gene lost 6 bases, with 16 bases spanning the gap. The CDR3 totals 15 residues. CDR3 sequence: CASSLFGSWPQTQYF. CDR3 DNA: TGTGCCAGCAGCTTATTCGGCAGTTGGCCGCAGACCCAGTACTTC.

The CDR3 region has the DNA TGTGCCAGCAGCTTTTACGGGACAGGGGTCGGAGATACGCAGTATTTT. Protein sequence: CASSFYGTGVGDTQYF. The chain has TRBV7-3 and TRBJ2-3, with TRBD1 matching 10 bases. Germline-derived CDR1 and CDR2 are SGHTA and FQGTGA. CDR3 length: 16 amino acids. Trimming removed 3 bases from V and 5 bases from J; junction bases left unmatched: 8.

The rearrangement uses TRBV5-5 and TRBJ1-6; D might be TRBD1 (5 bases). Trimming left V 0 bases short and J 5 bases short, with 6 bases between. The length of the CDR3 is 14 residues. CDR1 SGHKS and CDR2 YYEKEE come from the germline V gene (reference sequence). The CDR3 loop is CASSLGQHNSPLHF. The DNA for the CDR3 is TGTGCCAGCAGCTTGGGACAGCATAATTCACCCCTCCACTTT.